These 22 T cell receptor beta chains share one sample of origin, sequenced in a study of shared clonotypes between healthy human individuals. TCRdb's table, derived via immunoSEQ multiplex PCR, lists solely in-frame clones and lacks some. The profile shows roughly 2.2 million clones, over 90% of them singletons. The sequenced material came from naive CD4+ T cells from PBMCs. Subset specified: CD45RA+ positively selected. Receptor source: a man aged 18 to 30 in good health. Some clones in this sample may be carry-over from other donors' samples.

The genes are TRBV4-3 and TRBJ2-5; D is possibly TRBD1 (5 bases). Germline V lookup: CDR1 LGHNA, CDR2 YSLEER. The CDR3 extends over 14 amino acids. Trimming took off 4 bases at V and 7 bases at J, with 16 bases between the two ends. The CDR3 reads CASSLIFPQGTQYF. CDR3 coding DNA: TGCGCCAGCAGCCTGATATTCCCCCAGGGGACCCAGTACTTC.

The chain recombines TRBV23-1 with TRBJ2-2; D is undetermined. TRBV23-1 is identified as an open reading frame with a role that is uncertain. The CDR3 sequence is 14 residues long. V shed 11 bases and J shed 3 bases, with 16 bases lying between them. CDR3 loop: CARPRTADTGELFF. The CDR3, as DNA: TGCGCCCGCCCCCGGACGGCTGACACCGGGGAGCTGTTTTTT.

The chain is built from TRBV5-3 and TRBJ2-2; 10 nucleotides line up with TRBD2. TRBV5-3 is recorded as an ORF, its role being uncertain. Trimming cost V 3 bases and J 3 bases; bases outside gene matches: 8. The CDR3 spans 17 residues. For the CDR3, the DNA is TGTGCCAGAAGCTACTTTCGACTAGCGGGTGACACCGGGGAGCTGTTTTTT. The encoded protein is CARSYFRLAGDTGELFF.

This clone came up once. The sample holds other DNA sequences that translate to the same CDR3. The chain links TRBV6-6 to TRBJ1-1; no definite D call. Germline V lookup: CDR1 MNHNY, CDR2 SVGAGI (reference sequence). With 0 bases removed from V and 3 bases from J, the gap between germline ends came to 8 bases. CDR3 length: 14 amino acids. The CDR3: CASSYSSRDTEAFF. The CDR3 region has the DNA TGTGCCAGCAGTTACTCTAGCCGTGACACTGAAGCTTTCTTT.

The gene calls are TRBV18 and TRBJ2-3; possibly TRBD1 for D (6 bases). The ends were cut back, 4 bases at V and 0 bases at J, with 11 bases in the middle. The germline CDR1 and CDR2 sequences are KGHSH and LQKENI. The length of the CDR3 is 15 residues. The CDR3: CASSRGTPSTDTQYF. For the CDR3, the DNA is TGTGCCAGCTCACGGGGGACACCTAGCACAGATACGCAGTATTTT.

The V call is TRBV6-1, the J call TRBJ2-7; D may correspond to TRBD1 or TRBD2 (6 bases each). The V gene lost 2 bases and the J gene lost 3 bases, with 23 bases spanning the gap. The CDR3 consists of 18 residues. Per the germline V gene, CDR1 is MNHNS and CDR2 is SASEGT. CDR3 amino acids: CASSEIGGTYIVYYEQYF. The DNA of the CDR3 is TGTGCCAGCAGTGAAATCGGCGGGACATACATAGTCTACTACGAGCAGTACTTC.

J is TRBJ2-1 and V is TRBV5-4; 11 bases align to TRBD2. After removal of 0 bases from V and 6 bases from J, the junction contained 5 bases not matched to a gene. CDR3 length equals 16 residues. Germline V gene data show CDR1 as SGHNT and CDR2 as YYREEE (reference sequence). The CDR3 here is CASSLVSGRAGNEQFF. CDR3 in DNA: TGTGCCAGCAGCTTGGTTAGCGGGAGGGCCGGCAATGAGCAGTTCTTC.

The V gene is TRBV7-2, the J gene TRBJ1-2; tentative D call: TRBD1 (5 bases). V lost 3 bases, J lost 6 bases, and 14 bases lay in between. Per the germline V gene, CDR1 is SGHTA and CDR2 is FQGNSA. This CDR3 region has 14 residues. For the CDR3, the DNA is TGTGCCAGCAGCTTTACCCCAGGGCGAGATGGCTACACCTTC. Its protein product is CASSFTPGRDGYTF.

The rearrangement links TRBV30 to TRBJ1-4; D call uncertain. This CDR3 is built from 11 residues. Trimming took off 4 bases at V and 8 bases at J, with 8 bases between the two ends. Per the germline V gene, CDR1 is GTSNPN and CDR2 is SVGIG (reference sequence). CDR3 sequence: CAWTQEEKLFF. The CDR3 DNA is TGTGCCTGGACCCAAGAGGAAAAACTGTTTTTT.

The chain has TRBV2 and TRBJ1-2; no definite D call. Germline-derived CDR1 and CDR2 are SNHLY and FYNNEI. V was shortened by 6 bases and J by 8 bases, with 10 bases between the two germline ends. This CDR3 region has 11 residues. The CDR3 is CASRRDIGYTF. CDR3 bases: TGTGCCAGCAGAAGGGATATAGGCTACACCTTC.

For this clone: The sample carries other DNA sequences with the same CDR3. The chain recombines TRBV5-1 with TRBJ2-1; 8 bases map to TRBD2. This CDR3 comprises 15 residues. V dropped 4 bases and J dropped 4; count of bases not matched to a gene: 7. Germline V lookup: CDR1 SGHRS, CDR2 YFSETQ. The CDR3 DNA reads TGCGCCAGCAGCACCGGACTAGCAGATTACAATGAGCAGTTCTTC. Protein: CASSTGLADYNEQFF.

This chain connects TRBV6-4 to TRBJ1-1; tentatively, D is TRBD1 (5 bases). The CDR3 has 13 residues. Trimming removed 4 bases from V and 5 bases from J, with 11 bases in between. Per the germline V gene, CDR1 is MRHNA and CDR2 is SNTAGT. Written as DNA, the CDR3 is TGTGCCAGCAGTGCTAGGCAGGGTACTGAAGCTTTCTTT. Translated: CASSARQGTEAFF.

The chain links TRBV19 to TRBJ2-2; tentative D call: TRBD1 (6 bases). CDR1 and CDR2 (germline): LNHDA, SQIVND (reference sequence). Trimming pared 5 bases from V and 2 bases from J, leaving 18 bases between. This CDR3 is built from 17 residues. CDR3 sequence: CASSVRRQEINTGELFF. CDR3 sequence (DNA): TGTGCCAGTAGTGTACGTAGACAGGAAATAAACACCGGGGAGCTGTTTTTT.

This sequence joins TRBV6-5 and TRBJ1-1; 7 bases fit TRBD1. The length of the CDR3 is 16 residues. Germline V gives CDR1 MNHEY, CDR2 SVGAGI. V lost 6 bases to trimming and J lost 1 base; unmatched junction nucleotides: 11. CDR3 sequence: CASRYRDSPQNTEAFF. For the CDR3, the DNA is TGTGCCAGCAGGTACCGGGACAGCCCCCAGAACACTGAAGCTTTCTTT.

The rearrangement uses TRBV19 and TRBJ2-1; the match to TRBD2 covers 15 bases. V trimming: 9 bases; J trimming: 9 bases; junction bases outside the gene matches: 6. The CDR3 covers 14 residues. Germline V gene data show CDR1 as LNHDA and CDR2 as SQIVND (reference sequence). CDR3 nucleotide sequence: TGTGCCAGCAGGACTAGCGGGAGGGAGGGTGAGCAGTTCTTC. Amino acids: CASRTSGREGEQFF.

Points on this clone: A read error may account for a junction end that differs from germline. V usage is TRBV11-2 and J usage is TRBJ2-7, with TRBD2 identical over 8 bases. This CDR3 is 14 amino acids long. CDR1 and CDR2 from the germline V gene are SGHAT and FQNNGV. The CDR3 nucleotides read TGTGCCAGCAGCCTGATGACTGCGGGAGGACCAACCGACTTC. Its translation is CASSLMTAGGPTDF.

In regard to this clone: Other DNA sequences of this sample code for an identical CDR3. CDR3 loop: CASSGQGSSYEQYF. The CDR3 nucleotides are TGTGCCAGCAGCGGACAGGGGAGCTCCTACGAGCAGTACTTC. This chain links TRBV2 with TRBJ2-7; 9 nucleotides agree with TRBD1. Trimming removed 6 bases from V and 0 bases from J; junction bases left unmatched: 3. The CDR3 extends over 14 amino acids. Germline V gives CDR1 SNHLY, CDR2 FYNNEI. Full variable domain (missing parts from reference TRBV2 and TRBJ2-7): EPEVTQTPSHQVTQMGQEVILRCVPISNHLYFYWYRQILGQKVEFLVSFYNNEISEKSEIFDDQFSVERPDGSNFTLKIRSTKLEDSAMYFCASSGQGSSYEQYFGPGTRLTVT.

V is TRBV11-1 and J is TRBJ2-1; D perhaps matches TRBD2 (5 bases). This CDR3 contains 16 residues. CDR1 and CDR2 (germline): SGHAT, FQDESV (reference sequence). V lost 1 base and J lost 4, with 14 bases in between. In DNA form, the CDR3 reads TGTGCCAGCAGCTTAGGAAGGACTCCGGAATACAATGAGCAGTTCTTC. This translates into CASSLGRTPEYNEQFF.

The chain employs TRBV7-6 and TRBJ2-1; tentatively, D is TRBD2 (5 bases). CDR1 SGHVS and CDR2 FNYEAQ come from the germline V gene. This CDR3 is 16 amino acids long. The V end lost 2 bases, the J end lost 0 bases, and 11 bases lay between the germline ends. The CDR3 region is CASSLLAPSSYNEQFF. The CDR3 nucleotides are TGTGCCAGCAGCTTACTAGCACCTAGCTCCTACAATGAGCAGTTCTTC.

This clone was found once. The rearrangement links TRBV10-3 to TRBJ2-7, with 11 bases identical to TRBD2. Germline-derived CDR1 and CDR2 are ENHRY and SYGVKD. The CDR3 contains 15 residues. The J segment lost 2 bases and the V segment lost 8 bases, leaving 8 bases of the junction unmatched. CDR3 DNA sequence: TGTGCCATCGGGACCCTAGCGGGAGGACCCTACGAGCAGTACTTC. This translates into CAIGTLAGGPYEQYF.

The chain recombines TRBV2 with TRBJ2-3, with 10 nucleotides matching TRBD2. Germline CDR1 reads SNHLY; CDR2 reads FYNNEI. V lost 6 bases to trimming and J lost 3 bases; unmatched junction nucleotides: 9. This CDR3 has 16 residues. The CDR3 loop reads CASSRGLAGVTDTQYF. For the CDR3, the DNA is TGTGCCAGCAGCCGGGGGCTAGCGGGAGTTACAGATACGCAGTATTTT.

The chain has TRBV12-5 and TRBJ1-3; D perhaps matches TRBD1 (5 bases). The CDR3 loop spans 17 amino acids. Between the trimmed V and J ends, which lost 1 base and 2 bases, there was a span of 15 bases. The germline gives CDR1 LGHNT, CDR2 FRNRAP. The CDR3 DNA reads as TGTGCTAGTGGTTTGGACGAACTCGGGGGTACTGGAAACACCATATATTTT. Protein: CASGLDELGGTGNTIYF. Full variable domain (rest looked up from reference TRBV12-5 and TRBJ1-3): DARVTQTPRHKVTEMGQEVTMRCQPILGHNTVFWYRQTMMQGLELLAYFRNRAPLDDSGMPKDRFSAEMPDATLATLKIQPSEPRDSAVYFCASGLDELGGTGNTIYFGEGSWLTVV.